This T cell receptor beta chain originates from a study of blood T cell repertoires in COVID-19. Study-wide context: COVID-19 samples, acute and convalescent, were from the United States, Italy and Spain. In each case, the material was cDNA or gDNA derived from T cells, B-cell-depleted T cells, or PBMCs.

J lost 4 bases, V lost 3 bases, and 12 bases had no gene match. This CDR3 spans 17 amino acids. From germline, CDR1 is LNHDA and CDR2 SQIVND (reference sequence). Assignments of participants to cohorts depended upon their own reported clinical history. Under the authors' procedure: Amplifying reference gene primers gave estimates of nucleated cell counts. Repertoires were generated with immunoSEQ multiplex PCR, while TCRdb's copy carries only in-frame clones and drops some. V and J calls and clone size are as listed in that table; D and trimming were resolved from the DNA. Here the sample spans approximately 220,000 clones, about 83% being singletons.

The sample consisted of PBMCs or T cells enriched from blood (not recorded which). The origin of this receptor is a woman aged 50 to 60 who had been exposed to COVID-19. J is TRBJ2-3 and V is TRBV19, with 8 positions matching TRBD2. The CDR3, as DNA: TGTGCCAGTAGTATTTCGGTGGGGCGGGGGGACCCAGATACGCAGTATTTT. Encoded protein: CASSISVGRGDPDTQYF. The variable domain in full, completed from reference TRBV19 and TRBJ2-3, reads DGGITQSPKYLFRKEGQNVTLSCEQNLNHDAMYWYRQDPGQGLRLIYYSQIVNDFQKGDIAEGYSVSREKKESFPLTVTSAQKNPTAFYLCASSISVGRGDPDTQYFGPGTRLTVL.